These 16 T cell receptor beta chains came from one sample sequenced in a study of cytotoxic CD8 clonotypes in ibrutinib-treated CLL. Clones were sequenced by immunoSEQ multiplex PCR, and TCRdb holds only the in-frame ones, with some missing. Of roughly 160,000 clones listed, around 84% are singletons. The sequencing here drew on PBMCs, taken after 12 months of ibrutinib treatment. Every receptor here comes from a human donor with chronic lymphocytic leukemia.

The chain combines TRBV9 with TRBJ2-1; 8 bases agree with TRBD2. The length of the CDR3 is 16 residues. Per the germline V gene, CDR1 is SGDLS and CDR2 is YYNGEE. The V gene end was trimmed by 4 bases and the J gene end by 0 bases; junction bases not matched to a gene: 6. The CDR3 DNA follows: TGTGCCAGCAGCAAACTAGCGGACGCCTCCTACAATGAGCAGTTCTTC. Its protein product is CASSKLADASYNEQFF.

This clone has just one count. The V call is TRBV6-5, the J call TRBJ2-7; 10 bases are shared with TRBD1. Trimming took 4 bases from V and 6 from J; bases not matched to a gene: 9. The germline V gene encodes CDR1 MNHEY and CDR2 SVGAGI. The CDR3 totals 15 residues. The CDR3 nucleotides are TGTGCCAGCAGTTCCACGGGACAGGGGTTATCCGAGCAGTACTTC. It yields the protein CASSSTGQGLSEQYF.

This clone came up once. CDR3 nucleotides: TGTGCCAGCACCGCTGGGGGGGCTAATGAAAAACTGTTTTTT. Translated, it gives CASTAGGANEKLFF. J is TRBJ1-4 and V is TRBV27; D is perhaps TRBD1 (5 bases). Germline values: CDR1 MNHEY, CDR2 SMNVEV (reference sequence). This CDR3 is 14 amino acids long. V was clipped by 7 bases and J by 3 bases, with 12 bases between them.

The CDR3 here is CSVERNANSRTDTQYF. The CDR3 DNA is TGCAGCGTGGAAAGGAATGCCAACAGCCGCACAGATACGCAGTATTTT. The V and J genes are TRBV29-1 and TRBJ2-3; no clear D. Germline V gene lookup returns CDR1 SQVTM and CDR2 ANQGSEA. Deletions cut 6 bases from V and 1 base from J, with 20 bases between. The CDR3 sequence is 16 residues long.

V is TRBV5-8 and J is TRBJ2-3; D gene unclear. The germline CDR1 and CDR2 sequences are SGHTS and YDEGEE. The CDR3 consists of 12 residues. Between the trimmed V and J ends, which lost 5 bases and 1 base, there was a span of 5 bases. CDR3 in amino acids: CASSWGTDTQYF. The DNA for the CDR3 is TGTGCCAGCAGTTGGGGCACAGATACGCAGTATTTT.

The chain couples TRBV4-3 to TRBJ2-5, with unresolved D. The CDR3 consists of 13 residues. Trimming pared 1 base from V and 5 bases from J, leaving 8 bases between. The germline V gene has CDR1 LGHNA and CDR2 YSLEER. DNA of the CDR3: TGCGCCAGCAGCCAAGGAAGTACGGAGACCCAGTACTTC. As protein: CASSQGSTETQYF.

This chain connects TRBV7-9 to TRBJ1-1; 10 bases match TRBD1. CDR3 length: 18 amino acids. Trimming at V came to 6 bases and at J to 3 bases, leaving 16 bases not matched to a gene. Per germline, CDR1 SEHNR and CDR2 FQNEAQ (reference sequence). Here the CDR3 reads CASRRQGARHDRDTEAFF. CDR3 coding DNA: TGTGCCAGCAGACGACAGGGGGCGAGACACGATAGGGACACTGAAGCTTTCTTT.

The rearrangement uses TRBV9 and TRBJ1-5, with D possibly TRBD1 on 5 matching bases. Between the trimmed V and J ends, which lost 0 bases and 4 bases, there was a span of 11 bases. The CDR3 spans 15 residues. CDR1 SGDLS and CDR2 YYNGEE come from the germline V gene. The CDR3 region is CASSVGDGGNQPQHF. CDR3 in DNA: TGTGCCAGCAGCGTAGGGGATGGGGGGAATCAGCCCCAGCATTTT.

The chain is built from TRBV7-2 and TRBJ1-5; TRBD1 aligns across 8 bases. The CDR3 is 14 residues long. V trimming: 5 bases; J trimming: 4 bases; junction bases outside the gene matches: 4. Germline CDR1 SGHTA, CDR2 FQGNSA. The CDR3 loop reads CASSRTGNNQPQHF. Written as DNA, the CDR3 is TGTGCCAGCAGCCGGACAGGGAATAATCAGCCCCAGCATTTT.

This rearrangement joins TRBV27 to TRBJ1-2; possible D gene TRBD1, 5 bases. V lost 6 bases and J 1 base, leaving 9 bases between the germline ends. The CDR3 has 13 amino acids. Germline V CDR1 and CDR2: MNHEY, SMNVEV (reference sequence). The CDR3, as DNA: TGTGCCAGCAGCACTGACAGTAACTATGGCTACACCTTC. Protein product: CASSTDSNYGYTF.

This chain uses TRBV7-9 with TRBJ1-1, with D tentatively TRBD1 (6 bases). The CDR3 sequence is 15 residues long. Per germline, CDR1 SEHNR and CDR2 FQNEAQ (reference sequence). V lost 6 bases and J lost 3, with 17 bases in between. The CDR3 DNA follows: TGTGCCAGCAGACCCGAACAGGGTCGTTACACTGAAGCTTTCTTT. Protein sequence: CASRPEQGRYTEAFF. The variable domain in full, completed from reference TRBV7-9 and TRBJ1-1, reads DTGVSQNPRHKITKRGQNVTFRCDPISEHNRLYWYRQTLGQGPEFLTYFQNEAQLEKSRLLSDRFSAERPKGSFSTLEIQRTEQGDSAMYLCASRPEQGRYTEAFFGQGTRLTVV.

The V and J genes are TRBV15 and TRBJ1-5; D perhaps matches TRBD1 (6 bases). Germline CDR1 LNHNV, CDR2 YYDKDF (reference sequence). V lost 2 bases to trimming and J lost 4 bases, with 15 bases between them. CDR3 length equals 16 residues. The DNA for the CDR3 is TGTGCCACCAGCAGAAAAACGACAGGCACAAATCAGCCCCAGCATTTT. This sequence encodes CATSRKTTGTNQPQHF.

This chain connects TRBV7-2 to TRBJ1-1, with TRBD1 matching over 7 bases. V lost 6 bases and J lost 2; bases outside the gene matches: 12. CDR1 is SGHTA and CDR2 is FQGNSA in the germline V gene. This CDR3 region has 16 residues. CDR3 DNA: TGTGCCAGCAGGAACCGGGACAGTCTAACTAACACTGAAGCTTTCTTT. The encoded protein is CASRNRDSLTNTEAFF.

This chain uses TRBV7-3 with TRBJ2-2; D gene unclear. V lost 5 bases, J lost 6 bases, and 13 bases lay in between. This CDR3 contains 14 residues. Germline lookup yields CDR1 SGHTA and CDR2 FQGTGA. The CDR3 loop reads CASSPPYNSGELFF. The DNA of the CDR3 is TGTGCCAGCAGCCCGCCCTATAACTCCGGGGAGCTGTTTTTT.

The table lists this clone with a count of one. The chain couples TRBV20-1 to TRBJ2-7; 7 bases match TRBD1. The CDR3 loop spans 11 amino acids. With V trimmed by 6 bases and J by 3 bases, 2 bases remained unmatched. The germline CDR1 and CDR2 sequences are DFQATT and SNEGSKA (reference sequence). CDR3 residues: CSADRVYEQYF. Written as DNA, the CDR3 is TGCAGTGCAGACAGGGTCTACGAGCAGTACTTC.

The rearrangement joins TRBV19 to TRBJ2-3; D may be TRBD2 (6 bases). V dropped 4 bases and J dropped 2 bases, with 25 bases sitting between them. The CDR3 has 19 amino acids. From germline, CDR1 is LNHDA and CDR2 SQIVND (reference sequence). The CDR3 sequence is CASSRGLHTVVLVTDTQYF. As DNA, the CDR3 is TGTGCCAGTAGTAGGGGACTGCATACGGTTGTTCTCGTCACAGATACGCAGTATTTT.